Following are 31 T cell receptor beta chains from one sample sequenced in a study of blood T cell repertoires in COVID-19. Assay used: immunoSEQ multiplex PCR; TCRdb lists only in-frame clones, some missing. The top ten hold approximately 10% of the sample, which has roughly 150,000 clones, approximately 87% seen once. The sequencing input was peripheral blood. These receptors came from a woman between 65 and 79 years old with COVID-19, enrolled during active disease.

V usage is TRBV18 and J usage is TRBJ2-3; possible D gene TRBD2, 6 bases. V lost 5 bases and J lost 0, with 6 bases in between. The germline gives CDR1 KGHSH, CDR2 LQKENI. This CDR3 has 13 amino acids. This CDR3 is CASSGTSTDTQYF. CDR3 in DNA: TGTGCCAGCTCAGGGACTAGCACAGATACGCAGTATTTT.

The rearrangement joins TRBV12-3 or TRBV12-4 to TRBJ2-5; possible D gene TRBD2, 6 bases. The CDR3 covers 12 residues. Trimming removed 3 bases at V and 9 bases at J, with 11 bases between. The CDR3 region is CASSLREEAQYF. In DNA, the CDR3 is TGTGCCAGCAGTTTGAGGGAGGAAGCCCAGTACTTC.

This clone was recorded a few times. The genes are TRBV21-1 and TRBJ1-5; TRBD1, the table's D call, lacks a check against the DNA. TRBV21-1 is an annotated pseudogene. This CDR3 has 17 amino acids. In DNA form, the CDR3 reads TGTGCCAGCAGCAAAAGGCGGCGCAGGGGAGCCAATCAGCCCCAGCATTTT. This codes for CASSKRRRRGANQPQHF.

This clone was seen once. The rearrangement joins TRBV12-3 or TRBV12-4 to TRBJ1-1; no reliable D call. V dropped 5 bases and J dropped 4 bases, with 8 bases sitting between them. The CDR3 has 12 amino acids. The CDR3 DNA is TGTGCCAGCAGTAAAAGAGCCACTGAAGCTTTCTTT. Translation: CASSKRATEAFF.

The V and J genes are TRBV2 and TRBJ2-7; TRBD1 matches at 11 bases. The CDR3 loop spans 17 amino acids. The junction had 12 bases not matched to a gene; V was cut back by 6 bases and J by 2 bases. CDR1 SNHLY and CDR2 FYNNEI come from the germline V gene. The CDR3: CASSPHYWDRGTYEQYF. CDR3 bases: TGTGCCAGCAGCCCGCATTACTGGGACAGGGGGACCTACGAGCAGTACTTC.

This chain uses TRBV2 with TRBJ1-4; weak D call: TRBD1 (6 bases). Germline assignment: CDR1 SNHLY and CDR2 FYNNEI. V lost 8 bases, J lost 7 bases, and 11 bases lay in between. There are 12 residues in the CDR3. The CDR3 is CASRGGGEKLFF. The DNA for the CDR3 is TGTGCCAGCCGAGGGGGGGGTGAAAAACTGTTTTTT.

The chain carries TRBV19 and TRBJ1-1; the D is unclear. Trimming removed 3 bases at V and 0 bases at J, with 11 bases between. The CDR3 length is 15 residues. Germline V gene lookup returns CDR1 LNHDA and CDR2 SQIVND (reference sequence). CDR3 bases: TGTGCCAGTAGTATGAACCTAGAGCTGAACACTGAAGCTTTCTTT. As protein: CASSMNLELNTEAFF. Supplemented by reference TRBV19 and TRBJ1-1, the full variable domain reads DGGITQSPKYLFRKEGQNVTLSCEQNLNHDAMYWYRQDPGQGLRLIYYSQIVNDFQKGDIAEGYSVSREKKESFPLTVTSAQKNPTAFYLCASSMNLELNTEAFFGQGTRLTVV.

The chain is built from TRBV5-1 and TRBJ1-6; a possible D gene is TRBD1 (5 bases). The CDR3 loop spans 15 amino acids. V lost 3 bases and J lost 5, with 12 bases in between. Germline V gene sequence: CDR1 SGHRS, CDR2 YFSETQ. CDR3 amino acids: CASSSDTVNNSPLHF. DNA for the CDR3: TGCGCCAGCAGCTCGGACACGGTGAATAATTCACCCCTCCACTTT.

The gene calls are TRBV9 and TRBJ1-5; D may be TRBD1 (5 bases). Trimming shortened V by 0 bases and J by 0 bases, and 10 bases separated the two germline ends. Germline V lookup: CDR1 SGDLS, CDR2 YYNGEE. CDR3 length: 16 amino acids. The CDR3 sequence is CASSVEQGYSNQPQHF. CDR3 bases: TGTGCCAGCAGCGTAGAGCAGGGTTATAGCAATCAGCCCCAGCATTTT.

This chain connects TRBV28 to TRBJ1-2; D is possibly TRBD1 (6 bases). The CDR3 spans 15 residues. Per germline, CDR1 MDHEN and CDR2 SYDVKM. Trimming cost V 3 bases and J 3 bases, with 14 bases left between them. The CDR3: CASSFMGGAYYGYTF. The CDR3 region has the DNA TGTGCCAGCAGTTTTATGGGGGGGGCCTACTATGGCTACACCTTC.

This chain uses TRBV30 with TRBJ2-7; weak D call: TRBD2 (7 bases). The CDR3 is 14 residues long. Trimming shortened V by 0 bases and J by 5 bases, and 14 bases separated the two germline ends. The germline V gene has CDR1 GTSNPN and CDR2 SVGIG (reference sequence). In DNA, the CDR3 is TGTGCCTGGAGTGTAGGGGGGGGGAGCGACGAGCAGTACTTC. Its translation is CAWSVGGGSDEQYF. The full variable domain, its missing parts supplied by reference TRBV30 and TRBJ2-7, is SQTIHQWPATLVQPVGSPLSLECTVEGTSNPNLYWYRQAAGRGLQLLFYSVGIGQISSEVPQNLSASRPQDRQFILSSKKLLLSDSGFYLCAWSVGGGSDEQYFGPGTRLTVT.

V and J are TRBV2 and TRBJ2-5; no clear D gene. Germline CDR1 SNHLY, CDR2 FYNNEI. The CDR3 runs 12 residues. The V end was cut by 6 bases, the J end by 2 bases, with 7 bases between. The CDR3 DNA follows: TGTGCCAGCAGGTCTAGTCAAGAGACCCAGTACTTC. Amino acids: CASRSSQETQYF.

The genes are TRBV2 and TRBJ2-4; TRBD2 might be the D (5 bases). CDR3 length: 15 amino acids. The V and J ends lost 2 bases and 8 bases respectively, with 16 bases between them. Germline assignment: CDR1 SNHLY and CDR2 FYNNEI. CDR3: CASSELRSGSDIQYF. The CDR3, as DNA: TGTGCCAGCAGTGAACTCAGGTCGGGATCAGACATTCAGTACTTC.

This rearrangement joins TRBV27 to TRBJ2-5; TRBD2 matches at 13 bases. CDR3 length equals 20 residues. With 0 bases clipped from V and 2 bases from J, the junction kept 12 bases outside the gene matches. Germline V gene lookup returns CDR1 MNHEY and CDR2 SMNVEV (reference sequence). The CDR3 is CASSLSSLAGGPVGQETQYF. The CDR3 DNA follows: TGTGCCAGCAGTTTATCCTCACTAGCGGGGGGGCCCGTGGGTCAAGAGACCCAGTACTTC.

This rearrangement joins TRBV11-2 to TRBJ1-3; TRBD1 matches at 7 bases. This CDR3 region has 16 residues. CDR1 and CDR2 from the germline V gene are SGHAT and FQNNGV. The V gene end was trimmed by 3 bases and the J gene end by 1 base; junction bases not matched to a gene: 6. The CDR3 sequence: CASSFAKGASGNTIYF. The CDR3 bases are TGTGCCAGCAGCTTCGCAAAGGGGGCATCTGGAAACACCATATATTTT.

This rearrangement joins TRBV28 to TRBJ1-2; no definite D call. This CDR3 is built from 15 residues. Trimming removed 2 bases at V and 1 base at J, with 11 bases between. CDR1 and CDR2 (germline): MDHEN, SYDVKM. The CDR3 sequence is CASSLSIPGNYGYTF. The CDR3 region has the DNA TGTGCCAGCAGTTTAAGTATCCCGGGTAACTATGGCTACACCTTC.

DNA of the CDR3: TGTGCCAGCAGCCAATACAAGACAGCGATAAGTGGCACCATATATTTT. This gives the protein CASSQYKTAISGTIYF. The rearrangement uses TRBV11-1 and TRBJ1-3; the D gene is possibly TRBD1 (5 bases). V lost 5 bases and J 9 bases, leaving 23 bases between the germline ends. Per the germline V gene, CDR1 is SGHAT and CDR2 is FQDESV (reference sequence). The CDR3 totals 16 residues.

This clone has a single count. This chain uses TRBV19 with TRBJ1-4, with TRBD1 matching 8 bases. The length of the CDR3 is 20 residues. After removal of 5 bases from V and 1 base from J, the junction contained 18 bases not matched to a gene. Per germline, CDR1 LNHDA and CDR2 SQIVND (reference sequence). DNA for the CDR3: TGTGCCAGTAGTGCAACCCAAAGGACAGGGAAGGCTCGAACTAATGAAAAACTGTTTTTT. It specifies CASSATQRTGKARTNEKLFF.

CDR3 DNA: TGTGCCAGCAGCCAGCCAGGGATGTTCACTGAAGCTTTCTTT. It translates to CASSQPGMFTEAFF. The chain couples TRBV14 to TRBJ1-1; TRBD1 might be the D (5 bases). This CDR3 region has 14 residues. V was clipped by 3 bases and J by 4 bases, with 12 bases between them. Germline V gene lookup returns CDR1 SGHDN and CDR2 FVKESK.

This clone was counted only a few times. The chain couples TRBV29-1 to TRBJ1-1; the D is unclear. Germline-derived CDR1 and CDR2 are SQVTM and ANQGSEA. V lost 4 bases and J lost 2, with 8 bases in between. CDR3 length: 12 residues. The CDR3 region has the DNA TGCAGCGTTGGGTTCAGTAACACTGAAGCTTTCTTT. This translates into CSVGFSNTEAFF.

The J gene is TRBJ1-2, the V gene TRBV7-9; 7 nucleotides agree with TRBD1. The CDR3 has 13 residues. Trimming cost V 1 base and J 5 bases; bases outside gene matches: 1. Germline V gene lookup returns CDR1 SEHNR and CDR2 FQNEAQ (reference sequence). This CDR3 is CASSLEGAYGYTF. DNA of the CDR3: TGTGCCAGCAGCTTAGAGGGGGCGTATGGCTACACCTTC.

This chain joins TRBV5-1 and TRBJ2-6; TRBD1 matches 7 bases. Per the germline V gene, CDR1 is SGHRS and CDR2 is YFSETQ. The CDR3 is 17 residues long. V trimming: 0 bases; J trimming: 2 bases; junction bases outside the gene matches: 5. CDR3 region: CASSLDTGVTGANVLTF. The CDR3 DNA reads TGCGCCAGCAGCTTGGATACAGGGGTAACTGGGGCCAACGTCCTGACTTTC. The whole variable domain, filled in from reference TRBV5-1 and TRBJ2-6, reads KAGVTQTPRYLIKTRGQQVTLSCSPISGHRSVSWYQQTPGQGLQFLFEYFSETQRNKGNFPGRFSGRQFSNSRSEMNVSTLELGDSALYLCASSLDTGVTGANVLTFGAGSRLTVL.

The chain is built from TRBV30 and TRBJ2-1; maybe TRBD2 (5 bases). Between the trimmed V and J ends, which lost 5 bases and 0 bases, there was a span of 11 bases. The CDR3 is 14 amino acids. The germline gives CDR1 GTSNPN, CDR2 SVGIG (reference sequence). DNA of the CDR3: TGTGCCTGGGTTACTAGAAACTCCTACAATGAGCAGTTCTTC. It translates to CAWVTRNSYNEQFF. Full variable domain (outside the CDR3, taken from reference TRBV30 and TRBJ2-1): SQTIHQWPATLVQPVGSPLSLECTVEGTSNPNLYWYRQAAGRGLQLLFYSVGIGQISSEVPQNLSASRPQDRQFILSSKKLLLSDSGFYLCAWVTRNSYNEQFFGPGTRLTVL.

The rearrangement joins TRBV28 to TRBJ1-5; 8 nucleotides match TRBD1. The length of the CDR3 is 15 residues. Germline CDR1 reads MDHEN; CDR2 reads SYDVKM. V shed 6 bases and J 1 base; nucleotides not matched to a gene: 5. CDR3 region: CASRGQGESNQPQHF. The CDR3 DNA follows: TGTGCCAGCAGAGGACAGGGCGAAAGCAATCAGCCCCAGCATTTT. Full variable domain (rest looked up from reference TRBV28 and TRBJ1-5): DVKVTQSSRYLVKRTGEKVFLECVQDMDHENMFWYRQDPGLGLRLIYFSYDVKMKEKGDIPEGYSVSREKKERFSLILESASTNQTSMYLCASRGQGESNQPQHFGDGTRLSIL.

Notes on this clone: The final CDR3 position lacks the conserved phenylalanine or tryptophan, pointing to a likely read error. Because the CDR3's place on the DNA is in doubt, the DNA is left out and the CDR3 is given as listed by TCRdb. The rearrangement joins TRBV20-1 to TRBJ1-1; TRBD1, as called in the table, went unchecked against the DNA. Germline V gene data show CDR1 as DFQATT and CDR2 as SNEGSKA (reference sequence). Inclusive of both ends, the CDR3 amounts to 11 amino acids. The CDR3 here is CSASGTEASWS.

This clone was seen just once. The chain employs TRBV4-1 and TRBJ2-1, with 7 bases fitting TRBD2. Germline V gene sequence: CDR1 MGHRA, CDR2 YSYEKL. CDR3 length: 16 amino acids. V lost 0 bases to trimming and J lost 4 bases; unmatched junction nucleotides: 6. DNA of the CDR3: TGCGCCAGCAGCCAAGATCGGGACTACCGGTACAATGAGCAGTTCTTC. Its translation: CASSQDRDYRYNEQFF.

V gene TRBV3-1 (or the pseudogene TRBV3-2) combines with J gene TRBJ2-7; tentative D call: TRBD1 (5 bases). CDR3 length equals 14 residues. Germline CDR1 is LGHDT and CDR2 is YNNKEL (reference sequence). Trimming stripped 0 bases from V and 9 bases from J, with 15 bases between. The CDR3 sequence is CASSQDDRGGRQYF. As DNA, the CDR3 is TGTGCCAGCAGCCAAGATGATAGGGGCGGCAGGCAGTACTTC.

This chain joins TRBV21-1 and TRBJ1-5; the table's D call, TRBD1, has no DNA check behind it. TRBV21-1 is described as a pseudogene. The CDR3 runs to 16 residues. Here the CDR3 DNA reads TGTGCCAGCAGCCAAGGGACAGGCCAAGGCAATCAGCCCCAGCATTTT. Translation gives CASSQGTGQGNQPQHF.

The chain has TRBV25-1 and TRBJ2-2, with 8 bases that match TRBD2. Germline CDR1 and CDR2: MGHDK and SYGVNS. The CDR3 runs 17 residues. With 1 base clipped from V and 1 base from J, the junction kept 5 bases outside the gene matches. CDR3: CASSEWGGGKNTGELFF. DNA for the CDR3: TGTGCCAGCAGTGAATGGGGCGGGGGGAAGAACACCGGGGAGCTGTTTTTT.

This chain uses TRBV6-5 with TRBJ2-1; no reliable D call. Germline values: CDR1 MNHEY, CDR2 SVGAGI. V was cut by 3 bases and J by 7 bases, with 13 bases left in between. The CDR3 runs to 14 residues. CDR3 nucleotides: TGTGCCAGCAGTTATGGCGGCGCTATTAATGAGCAGTTCTTC. Its protein is CASSYGGAINEQFF.

The rearrangement uses TRBV6-4 and TRBJ2-1, with 9 bases matching TRBD2. V dropped 4 bases and J dropped 4; count of bases not matched to a gene: 5. The germline V gene encodes CDR1 MRHNA and CDR2 SNTAGT. The CDR3 consists of 15 residues. The CDR3 sequence: CASSAAGGTYNEQFF. In DNA, the CDR3 is TGTGCCAGCAGTGCTGCGGGGGGGACATACAATGAGCAGTTCTTC.